This T cell receptor beta chain was captured by sequencing in a study of beta chain features in type 1 diabetes. V shed 7 bases, J shed 6 bases, and the junction held 12 bases outside the gene matches. CDR3 length: 15 amino acids. Germline V gene sequence: CDR1 SGHTA, CDR2 FQGNSA. Points from the study as a whole: Shorter TCRB CDR3s, moderately but significantly so, marked every one of the four CD4+ subsets in Type 1 diabetes patients.

What was sequenced were expressed TCRB transcripts, since all of the isolated RNA had been reverse transcribed. Libraries were prepared by immunoSEQ multiplex PCR; TCRdb keeps only in-frame clonotypes and omits some of them. The table records around 690,000 clones, 12% of them present only once. Regarding this clone: What it binds is not known.

This receptor was identified in a man under 40 with type 1 diabetes. Sequencing was performed on naive CD4+ T cells from blood. The chain joins TRBV7-2 to TRBJ1-2, with 9 bases lining up with TRBD1. As DNA, the CDR3 is TGTGCCAGCACCCATTACACAGGGGGCGCGAATGGCTACACCTTC. Protein sequence: CASTHYTGGANGYTF. The variable domain in full, completed from reference TRBV7-2 and TRBJ1-2, reads GAGVSQSPSNKVTEKGKDVELRCDPISGHTALYWYRQSLGQGLEFLIYFQGNSAPDKSGLPSDRFSAERTGGSVSTLTIQRTQQEDSAVYLCASTHYTGGANGYTFGSGTRLTVV.